This T cell receptor beta chain was recorded in a study of CD8 T cells in ankylosing spondylitis. TCRdb reprocessed the 5' RACE reads via MiXCR and lists one record per CDR3 protein. The table records 150,000 to 200,000 distinct CDR3 sequences, roughly 18% of them present only once. This clonotype was recorded many times. The antigen remains unidentified. Study-level findings and limits: The authors reported significant enrichment of disease-linked clones in matched ankylosing spondylitis synovial fluid. Reports of some motif variants in reactive arthritis synovial fluid and blood predate this one.

Germline CDR1 is KGHSH and CDR2 is LQKENI. This CDR3 has 17 amino acids. The trim removed 0 bases at V and 2 bases at J, leaving 7 bases unmatched. The sequence was collected from a male donor under 30 with ankylosing spondylitis or in good health (not recorded which). Specimen: blood, either unsorted or a sorted T cell fraction (not recorded which). This chain joins TRBV18 and TRBJ1-2, with 9 bases identical to TRBD1. CDR3 coding DNA: TGTGCCAGCTCACCACCGGGTCGAGGACAGGGGAACTATGGCTACACCTTC. It encodes CASSPPGRGQGNYGYTF.